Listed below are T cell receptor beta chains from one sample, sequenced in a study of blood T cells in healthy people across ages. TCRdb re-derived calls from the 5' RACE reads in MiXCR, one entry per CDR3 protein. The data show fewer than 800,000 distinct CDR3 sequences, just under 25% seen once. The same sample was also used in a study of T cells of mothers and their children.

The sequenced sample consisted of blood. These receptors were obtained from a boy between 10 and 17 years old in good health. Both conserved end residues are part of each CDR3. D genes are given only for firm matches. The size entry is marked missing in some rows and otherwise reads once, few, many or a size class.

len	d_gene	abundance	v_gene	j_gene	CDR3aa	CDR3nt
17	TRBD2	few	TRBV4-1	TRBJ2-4	CASSEESPSGWKNIQYF	TGCGCCAGCAGCGAAGAATCTCCTAGCGGTTGGAAGAACATTCAGTACTTC
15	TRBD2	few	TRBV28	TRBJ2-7	CASSLWREVSYEQYF	TGTGCCAGCAGTTTATGGCGGGAGGTCTCCTACGAGCAGTACTTC
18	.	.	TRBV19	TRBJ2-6	CASSIDYSYFSGANVLTF	TGTGCCAGTAGTATAGACTACTCATACTTTTCTGGGGCCAACGTCCTGACTTTC
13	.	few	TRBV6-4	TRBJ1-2	CASSETTGTGYTF	TGTGCCAGCAGTGAAACAACAGGGACTGGCTACACCTTC
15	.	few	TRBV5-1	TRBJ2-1	CASSQRPTYLYEQFF	TGCGCCAGCAGCCAACGACCGACTTATTTGTATGAGCAGTTCTTC
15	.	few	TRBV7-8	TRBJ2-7	CASSLVSASSYEQYF	TGTGCCAGCAGCTTAGTATCCGCTAGCAGCTACGAGCAGTACTTC
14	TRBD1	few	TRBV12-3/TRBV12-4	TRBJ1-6	CASRGTGANSPLHF	TGTGCCAGCAGGGGGACAGGGGCGAATTCACCCCTCCACTTT
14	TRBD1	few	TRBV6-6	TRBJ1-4	CASSYRDSPEKLFF	TGTGCCAGCAGCTACCGGGACAGTCCTGAAAAACTGTTTTTT
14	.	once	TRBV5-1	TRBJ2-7	CASSLDRETYEQYF	TGCGCCAGCAGCTTGGATAGGGAAACCTACGAGCAGTACTTC
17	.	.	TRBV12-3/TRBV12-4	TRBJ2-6	CASSPRGGGSGANVLTF	TGTGCCAGCAGTCCCCGAGGGGGGGGATCAGGGGCCAACGTCCTGACTTTC
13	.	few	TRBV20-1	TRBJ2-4	CSARRDAKNIQYF	TGCAGTGCTAGGAGGGACGCCAAAAACATTCAGTACTTC
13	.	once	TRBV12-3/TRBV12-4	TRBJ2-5	CASSFWQEETQYF	TGTGCCAGCAGTTTTTGGCAGGAAGAGACCCAGTACTTC
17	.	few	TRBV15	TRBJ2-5	CATSRENKEGHQETQYF	TGTGCCACCAGCAGAGAGAATAAGGAGGGACACCAAGAGACCCAGTACTTC
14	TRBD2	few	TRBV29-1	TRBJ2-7	CSVATSGISYEQYF	TGCAGCGTTGCTACTAGCGGCATTTCCTACGAGCAGTACTTC
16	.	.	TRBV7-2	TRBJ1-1	CASSLVGSDGGTEAFF	TGTGCCAGCAGCTTAGTGGGGTCAGACGGAGGCACTGAAGCTTTCTTT
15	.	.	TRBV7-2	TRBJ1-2	CASSLVGVSNYGYTF	TGTGCCAGCAGCTTAGTGGGGGTCTCCAACTATGGCTACACCTTC
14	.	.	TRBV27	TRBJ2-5	CASSSPGSTETQYF	TGTGCCAGCAGTTCCCCCGGGAGTACGGAGACCCAGTACTTC
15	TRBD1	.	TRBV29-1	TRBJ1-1	CSAPGQGPVGTEAFF	TGCAGCGCCCCGGGACAGGGCCCGGTGGGCACTGAAGCTTTCTTT
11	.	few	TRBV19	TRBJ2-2	CASYLRGELFF	TGTGCCAGTTATCTCAGGGGGGAGCTGTTTTTT
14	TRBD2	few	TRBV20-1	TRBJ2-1	CSARVDGGSNEQFF	TGCAGTGCTAGAGTGGACGGGGGGTCTAATGAGCAGTTCTTC
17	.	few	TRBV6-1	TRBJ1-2	CASSPGRVSKANYGYTF	TGTGCCAGCAGTCCGGGTCGTGTCTCAAAAGCTAACTATGGCTACACCTTC
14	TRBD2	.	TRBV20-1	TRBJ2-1	CSARDSGRMNEQFF	TGCAGTGCTAGAGATAGCGGGAGAATGAATGAGCAGTTCTTC
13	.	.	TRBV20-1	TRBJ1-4	CSARDQGNEKLFF	TGCAGTGCTAGAGATCAGGGTAATGAAAAACTGTTTTTT
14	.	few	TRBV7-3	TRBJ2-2	CASSFSAVGGELFF	TGTGCCAGCAGCTTCAGCGCGGTCGGCGGGGAGCTGTTTTTT
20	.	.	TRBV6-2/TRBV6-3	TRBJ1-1	CASSYPDDLPKTGGNTEAFF	TGTGCCAGCAGTTACCCGGACGACCTTCCCAAAACCGGGGGCAACACTGAAGCTTTCTTT
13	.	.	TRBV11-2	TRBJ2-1	CASRAGANNEQFF	TGTGCCAGCAGGGCAGGCGCAAACAATGAGCAGTTCTTC
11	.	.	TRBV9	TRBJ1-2	CASSGPRGYTF	TGTGCCAGCAGCGGACCACGTGGCTACACCTTC
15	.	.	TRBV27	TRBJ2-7	CASSEVGKQGYEQYF	TGTGCCAGCAGTGAGGTGGGAAAACAGGGCTACGAGCAGTACTTC
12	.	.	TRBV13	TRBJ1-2	CASSMGDRSYTF	TGTGCCAGCAGCATGGGTGACAGGAGCTACACCTTC
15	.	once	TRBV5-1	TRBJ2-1	CAGTPVGQVFGEQFF	TGCGCCGGCACCCCGGTGGGCCAGGTCTTTGGTGAGCAGTTCTTC
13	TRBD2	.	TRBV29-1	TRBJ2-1	CSVDSGSYNEQFF	TGCAGCGTTGATAGCGGGAGTTACAATGAGCAGTTCTTC